This is a list of T cell receptor beta chains from one sample in a study of vaccination and CD4 T cells after COVID-19. What these receptors recognize is not known. TCRdb re-analysed the PCR reads in MiXCR, keeping a single row per CDR3 protein. The data hold some 21,000 distinct CDR3 sequences, with 46% observed a single time. The sample was CD4+ T cells from blood, cultured in vitro, taken about 7 months after SARS-CoV-2 vaccination. The origin of the receptors is a human donor who had recovered from COVID-19. Each CDR3 is given with its conserved first and last residue. Each record gives: D gene, clone size, V gene, J gene, CDR3 DNA, CDR3 protein. D genes are given only for firm matches. Clone size is stated in some rows and not others, as once, few, many or a class when expanded.

d_call: .; clone_size: .; v_call: TRBV18; j_call: TRBJ1-5; cdr3_nt: TGTGCCAGCTCTCAGGGTACCGATCAGCCCCAGCATTTT; cdr3_aa: CASSQGTDQPQHF
d_call: .; clone_size: .; v_call: TRBV20-1; j_call: TRBJ1-5; cdr3_nt: TGCAGTGTTCAAGCCCAGAAAAATCAGCCCCAGCATTTT; cdr3_aa: CSVQAQKNQPQHF
d_call: .; clone_size: .; v_call: TRBV7-2; j_call: TRBJ2-5; cdr3_nt: TGTGCCAGCAGCCGTCGTTCCGGGCCGGAGACCCAGTACTTC; cdr3_aa: CASSRRSGPETQYF
d_call: .; clone_size: few; v_call: TRBV10-3; j_call: TRBJ1-5; cdr3_nt: TGTGCCATCACCGGACAGTTCAATCAGCCCCAGCATTTT; cdr3_aa: CAITGQFNQPQHF
d_call: TRBD1; clone_size: .; v_call: TRBV5-4; j_call: TRBJ2-5; cdr3_nt: TGTGCCAGCAGCTCGAGACAGGGGCAAGAGACCCAGTACTTC; cdr3_aa: CASSSRQGQETQYF
d_call: .; clone_size: .; v_call: TRBV7-3; j_call: TRBJ2-7; cdr3_nt: TGTGCCAGCAGCCCCCAACTGGACTCCGAGCAGTACTTC; cdr3_aa: CASSPQLDSEQYF
d_call: .; clone_size: .; v_call: TRBV7-8; j_call: TRBJ2-3; cdr3_nt: TGTGCCAGCAGCCTCGGGGGCCTTGGCACAGATACGCAGTATTTT; cdr3_aa: CASSLGGLGTDTQYF
d_call: .; clone_size: .; v_call: TRBV12-3/TRBV12-4; j_call: TRBJ1-2; cdr3_nt: TGTGCCAGCAGTTCGGACGGGGTTGGCGGCTACACCTTC; cdr3_aa: CASSSDGVGGYTF
d_call: .; clone_size: medium-sized; v_call: TRBV7-6; j_call: TRBJ1-2; cdr3_nt: TGTGCCAGCAGCTTTGCCGAGGGCGGTGGCTACACCTTC; cdr3_aa: CASSFAEGGGYTF
d_call: TRBD2; clone_size: .; v_call: TRBV7-3; j_call: TRBJ2-3; cdr3_nt: TGTGCCAGCAGCTCCGGGACTAGTAGGACAGATACGCAGTATTTT; cdr3_aa: CASSSGTSRTDTQYF
d_call: .; clone_size: .; v_call: TRBV15; j_call: TRBJ1-5; cdr3_nt: TGTGCCACCAGCAGAGGAGGGCGCAATCAGCCCCAGCATTTT; cdr3_aa: CATSRGGRNQPQHF
d_call: .; clone_size: .; v_call: TRBV28; j_call: TRBJ2-1; cdr3_nt: TGTGCCAGCAGTCTGGACCCTTACAATGAGCAGTTCTTC; cdr3_aa: CASSLDPYNEQFF
d_call: TRBD2; clone_size: few; v_call: TRBV28; j_call: TRBJ2-7; cdr3_nt: TGTGCCAGCAGTCCAGGGACTAGCGGGGGGCCCTCCTACGAGCAGTACTTC; cdr3_aa: CASSPGTSGGPSYEQYF
d_call: .; clone_size: medium-sized; v_call: TRBV12-3/TRBV12-4; j_call: TRBJ1-5; cdr3_nt: TGTGCCAGCAGACGACGGGTGGATCAGCCCCAGCATTTT; cdr3_aa: CASRRRVDQPQHF
d_call: .; clone_size: .; v_call: TRBV19; j_call: TRBJ2-7; cdr3_nt: TGTGCCAGTAGTATTGGGGCAGACACTAGTTACGAGCAGTACTTC; cdr3_aa: CASSIGADTSYEQYF